The clone carrying this T cell receptor (beta chain) was detected many times. The CDR3 sequence is 14 residues long. V dropped 7 bases and J dropped 1 base, with 12 bases sitting between them. From germline, CDR1 is MNHNS and CDR2 SASEGT. Donors had localized lung adenocarcinoma, a non-small cell lung cancer. This specimen belongs to a study of CD4 and CD8 cells across lung adenocarcinoma regions. MiXCR, applied by TCRdb to the PCR reads, yields one record per CDR3 protein. The data show 13,000 or so distinct CDR3 sequences, with around 45% seen just once and 15% to 20% held by the top ten. Specimen: CD4+ T cells from the center of a lung tumor. The rearrangement uses TRBV6-1 and TRBJ2-3, with a possible D match to TRBD2 (6 bases). The receptor was derived from a male donor with lung adenocarcinoma. The CD4 and CD8 labels of this study may be unreliable. The CDR3 nucleotides read TGTGCCAGCAAAGATGGAGGGGGCACAGATACGCAGTATTTT. Encoded protein: CASKDGGGTDTQYF.